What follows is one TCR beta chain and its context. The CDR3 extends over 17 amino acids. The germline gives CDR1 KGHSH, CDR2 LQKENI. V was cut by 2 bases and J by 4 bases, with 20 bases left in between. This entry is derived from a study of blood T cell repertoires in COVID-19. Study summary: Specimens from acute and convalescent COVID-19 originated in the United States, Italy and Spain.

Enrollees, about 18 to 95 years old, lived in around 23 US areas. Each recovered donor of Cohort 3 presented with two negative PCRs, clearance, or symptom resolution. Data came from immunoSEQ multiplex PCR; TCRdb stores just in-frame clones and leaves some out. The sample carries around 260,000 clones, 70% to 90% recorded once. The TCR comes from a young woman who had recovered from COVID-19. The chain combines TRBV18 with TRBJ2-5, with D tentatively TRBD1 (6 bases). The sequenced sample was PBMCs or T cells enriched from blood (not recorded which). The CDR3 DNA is TGTGCCAGCTCACCAAGGTCAGGGGATGTCTTTCTAGAGACCCAGTACTTC. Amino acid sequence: CASSPRSGDVFLETQYF.